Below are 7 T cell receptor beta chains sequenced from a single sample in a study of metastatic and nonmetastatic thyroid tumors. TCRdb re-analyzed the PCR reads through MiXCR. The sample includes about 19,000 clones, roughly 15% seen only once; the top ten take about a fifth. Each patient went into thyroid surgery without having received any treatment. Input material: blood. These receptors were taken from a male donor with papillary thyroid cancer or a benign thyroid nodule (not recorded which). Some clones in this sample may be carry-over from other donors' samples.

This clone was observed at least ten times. The CDR3 spells CASSIAVKLNTEAFF. The CDR3 DNA reads as TGTGCCAGTAGTATAGCGGTCAAGTTGAACACTGAAGCTTTCTTT. The chain is built from TRBV19 and TRBJ1-1; D is unresolved. This CDR3 comprises 15 residues. Germline V gene data show CDR1 as LNHDA and CDR2 as SQIVND (reference sequence). V dropped 1 base and J dropped 0 bases, with 9 bases sitting between them.

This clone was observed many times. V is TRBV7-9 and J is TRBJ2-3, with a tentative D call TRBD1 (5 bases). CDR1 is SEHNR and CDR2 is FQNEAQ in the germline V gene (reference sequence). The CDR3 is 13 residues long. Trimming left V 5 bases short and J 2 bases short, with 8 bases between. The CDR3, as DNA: TGTGCCAGCAGCCAGGGCGTCACAGATACGCAGTATTTT. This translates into CASSQGVTDTQYF.

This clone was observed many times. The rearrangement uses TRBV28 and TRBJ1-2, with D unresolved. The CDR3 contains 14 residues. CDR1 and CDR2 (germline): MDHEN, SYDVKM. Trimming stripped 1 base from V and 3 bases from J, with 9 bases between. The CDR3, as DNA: TGTGCCAGCAGTTTATCATGGGAGTACTATGGCTACACCTTC. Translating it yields CASSLSWEYYGYTF.

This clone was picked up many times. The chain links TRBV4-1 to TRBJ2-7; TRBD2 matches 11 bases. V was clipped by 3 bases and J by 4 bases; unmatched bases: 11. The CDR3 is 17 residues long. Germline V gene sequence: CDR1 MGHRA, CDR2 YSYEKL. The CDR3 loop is CASSHKRPSGRQYEQYF. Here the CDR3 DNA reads TGCGCCAGCAGCCATAAGAGGCCTAGCGGGAGGCAGTACGAGCAGTACTTC.

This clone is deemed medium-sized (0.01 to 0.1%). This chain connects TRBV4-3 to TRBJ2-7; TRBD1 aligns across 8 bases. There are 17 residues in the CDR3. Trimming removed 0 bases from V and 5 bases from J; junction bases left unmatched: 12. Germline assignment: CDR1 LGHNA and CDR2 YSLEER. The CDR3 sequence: CASSQDPSGQGLDEQYF. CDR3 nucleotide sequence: TGCGCCAGCAGCCAAGATCCCTCCGGACAGGGTTTGGACGAGCAGTACTTC.

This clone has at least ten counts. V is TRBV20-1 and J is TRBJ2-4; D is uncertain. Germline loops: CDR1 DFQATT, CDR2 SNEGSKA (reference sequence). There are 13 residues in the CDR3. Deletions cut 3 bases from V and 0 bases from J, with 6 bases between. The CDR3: CSARDGAKNIQYF. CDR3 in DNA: TGCAGTGCTAGGGACGGAGCCAAAAACATTCAGTACTTC.

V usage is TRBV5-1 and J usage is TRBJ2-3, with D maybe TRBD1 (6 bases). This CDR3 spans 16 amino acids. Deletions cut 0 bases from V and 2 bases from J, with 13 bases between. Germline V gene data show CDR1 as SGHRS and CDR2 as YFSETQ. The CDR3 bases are TGCGCCAGCAGCTTGGCCTTCGGACAGTACACAGATACGCAGTATTTT. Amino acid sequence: CASSLAFGQYTDTQYF.